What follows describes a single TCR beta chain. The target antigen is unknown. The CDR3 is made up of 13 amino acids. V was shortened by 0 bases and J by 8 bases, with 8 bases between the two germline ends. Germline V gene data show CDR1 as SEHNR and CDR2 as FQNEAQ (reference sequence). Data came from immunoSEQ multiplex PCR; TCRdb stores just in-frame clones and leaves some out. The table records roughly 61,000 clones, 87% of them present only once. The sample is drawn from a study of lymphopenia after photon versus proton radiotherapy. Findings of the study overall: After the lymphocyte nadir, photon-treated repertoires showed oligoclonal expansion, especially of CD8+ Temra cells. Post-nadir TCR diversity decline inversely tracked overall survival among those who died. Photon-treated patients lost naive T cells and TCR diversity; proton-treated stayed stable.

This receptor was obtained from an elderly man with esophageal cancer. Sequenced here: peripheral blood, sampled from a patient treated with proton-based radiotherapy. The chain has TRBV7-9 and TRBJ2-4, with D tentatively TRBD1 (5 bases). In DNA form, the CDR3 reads TGTGCCAGCAGCTTAGCTGGGGCGGACATTCAGTACTTC. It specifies CASSLAGADIQYF.